This T cell receptor beta chain was profiled in a study of T cell responses to AZD1222 COVID-19 vaccine. Findings and limits, study-wide: AZD1222 recipients seropositive at baseline numbered only six. Spike was spanned by vaccine-associated CD4 TCRs, with dominance at 160-218 and 743-854. Two AZD1222 doses significantly raised spike-specific TCR breadth and depth over controls. Donors were chiefly white British, with a greater number of females, and clonal diversity was perhaps underestimated.

Method: immunoSEQ multiplex PCR; TCRdb's copy keeps in-frame clones and lacks some. The sample contains about 180,000 clones, roughly 93% of which appear only once. Details on this clone: No antigen is known for it.

Germline loops: CDR1 SGDLS, CDR2 YYNGEE. The CDR3 runs 16 residues. J was trimmed by 5 bases and V by 4 bases; bases with no gene match: 10. The sequencing here drew on peripheral blood, taken 28 days after the second dose of the MenACWY control vaccine. This receptor was identified in an adult who received the MenACWY meningococcal vaccine as a control. The chain recombines TRBV9 with TRBJ1-1, with 11 bases lining up with TRBD1. The CDR3 here is CASSIGQGALSTEAFF. DNA of the CDR3: TGTGCCAGCAGCATCGGACAGGGGGCCCTCTCAACTGAAGCTTTCTTT.